The clone carrying this TCR beta chain was seen ten or more times. As yet, its antigen is unknown. Sampling about 9.7 ml of fresh peripheral blood provided the PBMCs. CDR3 regions of TCR beta were amplified from RNA transcripts. First-round RT-PCR employed HTBI primers, with a second-round multiplex PCR after it. TCRdb analysed the multiplex PCR reads with MiXCR anew, one entry per CDR3 protein. Seen here are some 380,000 distinct CDR3 sequences, approximately 15% observed once, and the top ten hold 7%. V was clipped by 4 bases and J by 1 base, with 10 bases between them. Per the germline V gene, CDR1 is LNHDA and CDR2 is SQIVND (reference sequence). The CDR3 extends over 14 amino acids. This entry belongs to a study of Graves' ophthalmopathy and Graves' hyperthyroidism. Study outcomes and limitations: Progression of ophthalmopathy was predicted by the model with more than 70% sensitivity and under 75% specificity. In separating ophthalmopathy from stable hyperthyroidism, a 13-signature model achieved roughly 89% sensitivity and 70% to 83% specificity. Among expanded thyroid clonotypes above 0.001 frequency, most also occurred in blood.

Source material: peripheral blood. The receptor comes from a woman aged 18-29 years with stable Graves' hyperthyroidism. The chain joins TRBV19 to TRBJ1-1, with D unclear. The chain's CDR3 is CASSKRTGNTEAFF. The CDR3 DNA reads as TGTGCCAGTAGTAAAAGGACGGGGAACACTGAAGCTTTCTTT.